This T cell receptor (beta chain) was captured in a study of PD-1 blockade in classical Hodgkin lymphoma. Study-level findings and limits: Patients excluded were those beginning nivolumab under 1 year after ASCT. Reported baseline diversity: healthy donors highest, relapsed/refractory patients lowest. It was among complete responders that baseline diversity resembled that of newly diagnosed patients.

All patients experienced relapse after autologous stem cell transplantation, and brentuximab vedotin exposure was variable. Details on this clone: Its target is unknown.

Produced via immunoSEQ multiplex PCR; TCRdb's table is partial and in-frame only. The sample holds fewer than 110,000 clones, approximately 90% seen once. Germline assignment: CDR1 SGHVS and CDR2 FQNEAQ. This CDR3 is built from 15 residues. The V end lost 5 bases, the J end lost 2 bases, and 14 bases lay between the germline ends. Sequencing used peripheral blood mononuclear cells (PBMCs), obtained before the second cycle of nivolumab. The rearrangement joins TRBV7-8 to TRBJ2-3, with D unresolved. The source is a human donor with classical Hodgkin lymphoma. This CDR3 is CASSPLMEDTDTQYF. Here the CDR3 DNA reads TGTGCCAGCAGCCCACTGATGGAAGACACAGATACGCAGTATTTT.